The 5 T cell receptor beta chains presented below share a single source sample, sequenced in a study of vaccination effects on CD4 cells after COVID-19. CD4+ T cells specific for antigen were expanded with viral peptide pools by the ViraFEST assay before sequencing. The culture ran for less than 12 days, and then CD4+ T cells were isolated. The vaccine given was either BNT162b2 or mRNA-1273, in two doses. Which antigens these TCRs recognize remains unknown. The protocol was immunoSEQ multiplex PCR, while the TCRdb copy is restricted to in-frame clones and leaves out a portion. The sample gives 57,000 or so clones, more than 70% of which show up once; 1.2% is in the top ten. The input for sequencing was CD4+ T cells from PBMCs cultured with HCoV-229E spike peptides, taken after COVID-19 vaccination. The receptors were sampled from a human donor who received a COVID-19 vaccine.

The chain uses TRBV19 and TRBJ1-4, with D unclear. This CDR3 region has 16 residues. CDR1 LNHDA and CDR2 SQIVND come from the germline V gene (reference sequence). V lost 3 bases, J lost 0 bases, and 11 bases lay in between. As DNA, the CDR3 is TGTGCCAGTAGTATTGGCAGGAAATCAACTAATGAAAAACTGTTTTTT. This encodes CASSIGRKSTNEKLFF.

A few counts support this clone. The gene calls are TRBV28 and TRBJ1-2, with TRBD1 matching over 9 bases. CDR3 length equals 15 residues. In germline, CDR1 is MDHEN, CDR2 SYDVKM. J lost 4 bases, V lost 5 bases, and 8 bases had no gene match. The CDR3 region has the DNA TGTGCCAGCAGTACCACCGGACAGGGGACCTATGGCTACACCTTC. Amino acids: CASSTTGQGTYGYTF.

The CDR3 nucleotides are TGTGCCAGCAGTTTCGGGGGTGAAAAACTGTTTTTT. The encoded protein is CASSFGGEKLFF. J is TRBJ1-4 and V is TRBV12-3 or TRBV12-4; D is possibly TRBD1 (5 bases). Between the trimmed V and J ends, which lost 3 bases and 7 bases, there was a span of 6 bases. The CDR3 loop spans 12 amino acids.

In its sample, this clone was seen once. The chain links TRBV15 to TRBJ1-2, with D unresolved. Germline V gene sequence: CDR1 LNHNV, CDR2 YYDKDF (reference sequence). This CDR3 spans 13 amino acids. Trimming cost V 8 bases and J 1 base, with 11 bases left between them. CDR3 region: CATDVDRNYGYTF. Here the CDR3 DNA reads TGTGCCACCGATGTGGACCGTAACTATGGCTACACCTTC.

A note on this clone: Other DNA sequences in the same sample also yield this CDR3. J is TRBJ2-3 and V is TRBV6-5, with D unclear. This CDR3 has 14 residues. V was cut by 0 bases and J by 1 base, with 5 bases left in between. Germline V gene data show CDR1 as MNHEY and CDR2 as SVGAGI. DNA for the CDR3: TGTGCCAGCAGTTACTCCCAGGGCACAGATACGCAGTATTTT. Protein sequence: CASSYSQGTDTQYF.